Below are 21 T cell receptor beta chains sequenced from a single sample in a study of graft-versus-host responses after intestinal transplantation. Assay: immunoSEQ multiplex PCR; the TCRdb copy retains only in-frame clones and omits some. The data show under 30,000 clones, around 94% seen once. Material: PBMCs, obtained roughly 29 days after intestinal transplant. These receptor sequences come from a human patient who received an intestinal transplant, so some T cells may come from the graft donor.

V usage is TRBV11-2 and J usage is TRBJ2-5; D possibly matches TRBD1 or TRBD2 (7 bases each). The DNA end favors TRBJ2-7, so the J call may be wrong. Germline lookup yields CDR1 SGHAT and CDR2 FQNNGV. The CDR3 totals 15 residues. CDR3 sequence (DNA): TGTGCCAGCAGCCCGACCAGGGGGGGACTATACGAGCAGTACTTC. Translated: CASSPTRGGLYEQYF.

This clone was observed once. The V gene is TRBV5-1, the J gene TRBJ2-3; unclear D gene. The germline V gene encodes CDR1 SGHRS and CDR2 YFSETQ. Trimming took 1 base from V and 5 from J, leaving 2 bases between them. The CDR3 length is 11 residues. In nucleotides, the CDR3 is TGCGCCAGCAGCTTGAGAGATACGCAGTATTTT. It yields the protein CASSLRDTQYF.

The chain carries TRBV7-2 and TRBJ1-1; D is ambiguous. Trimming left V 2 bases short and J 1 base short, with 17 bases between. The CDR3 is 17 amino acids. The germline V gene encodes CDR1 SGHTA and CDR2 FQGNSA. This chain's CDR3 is CASSLLRAGQANTEAFF. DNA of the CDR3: TGTGCCAGCAGCTTATTGAGAGCAGGCCAGGCGAACACTGAAGCTTTCTTT.

In DNA form, the CDR3 reads TGTGCCAGCAGCTTAGCGGACAGGGCTGGTGGCTACACCTTC. Residues: CASSLADRAGGYTF. This chain joins TRBV7-9 and TRBJ1-2; TRBD1 aligns across 8 bases. Germline V gene data show CDR1 as SEHNR and CDR2 as FQNEAQ (reference sequence). Trimming cost V 0 bases and J 7 bases; bases outside gene matches: 4. The CDR3 loop spans 14 amino acids.

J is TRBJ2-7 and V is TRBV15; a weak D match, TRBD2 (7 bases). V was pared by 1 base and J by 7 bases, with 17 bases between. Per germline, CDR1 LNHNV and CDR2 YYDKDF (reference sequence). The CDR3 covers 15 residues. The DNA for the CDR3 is TGTGCCACCAGCAGAGTTCCCCGGGGGGCTGGGGAGCAGTACTTC. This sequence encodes CATSRVPRGAGEQYF. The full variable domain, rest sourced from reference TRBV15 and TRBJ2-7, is DAMVIQNPRYQVTQFGKPVTLSCSQTLNHNVMYWYQQKSSQAPKLLFHYYDKDFNNEADTPDNFQSRRPNTSFCFLDIRSPGLGDTAMYLCATSRVPRGAGEQYFGPGTRLTVT.

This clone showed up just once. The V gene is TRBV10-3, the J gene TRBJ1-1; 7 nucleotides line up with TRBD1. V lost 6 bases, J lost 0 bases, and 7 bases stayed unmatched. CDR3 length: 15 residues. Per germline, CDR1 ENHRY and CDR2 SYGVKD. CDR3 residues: CAISIFGQVNTEAFF. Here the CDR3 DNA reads TGTGCCATCAGCATCTTTGGACAGGTGAACACTGAAGCTTTCTTT.

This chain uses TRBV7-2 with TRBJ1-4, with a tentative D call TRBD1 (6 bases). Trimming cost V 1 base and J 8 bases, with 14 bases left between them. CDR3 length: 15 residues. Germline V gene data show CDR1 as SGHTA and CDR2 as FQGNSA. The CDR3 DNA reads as TGTGCCAGCAGCTTAGAAGGGGGGTGGTGGGAAAAACTGTTTTTT. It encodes CASSLEGGWWEKLFF.

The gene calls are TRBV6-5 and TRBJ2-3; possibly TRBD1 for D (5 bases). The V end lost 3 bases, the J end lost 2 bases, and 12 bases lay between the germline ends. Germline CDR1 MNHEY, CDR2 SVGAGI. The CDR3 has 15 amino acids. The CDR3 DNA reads TGTGCCAGCAGTTATGCCGTAGGACACACAGATACGCAGTATTTT. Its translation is CASSYAVGHTDTQYF.

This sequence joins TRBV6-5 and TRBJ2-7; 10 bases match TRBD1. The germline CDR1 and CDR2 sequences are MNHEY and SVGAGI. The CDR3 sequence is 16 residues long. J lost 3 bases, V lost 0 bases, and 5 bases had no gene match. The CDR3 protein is CASSYSGTGADYEQYF. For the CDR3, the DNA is TGTGCCAGCAGTTACTCCGGGACAGGGGCTGACTACGAGCAGTACTTC.

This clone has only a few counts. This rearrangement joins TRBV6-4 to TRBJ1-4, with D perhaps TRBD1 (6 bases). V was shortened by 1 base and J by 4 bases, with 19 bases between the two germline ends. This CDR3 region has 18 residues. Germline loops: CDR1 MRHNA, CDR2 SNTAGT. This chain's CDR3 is CASSDFTGWNDFNEKLFF. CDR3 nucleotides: TGTGCCAGCAGTGACTTTACAGGGTGGAACGATTTTAATGAAAAACTGTTTTTT.

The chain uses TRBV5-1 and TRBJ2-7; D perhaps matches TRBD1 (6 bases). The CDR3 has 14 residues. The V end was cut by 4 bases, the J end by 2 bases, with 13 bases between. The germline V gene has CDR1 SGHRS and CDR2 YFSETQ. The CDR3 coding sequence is TGCGCCAGCAGCCCGCGACCAGGGGCCTACGAGCAGTACTTC. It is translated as CASSPRPGAYEQYF. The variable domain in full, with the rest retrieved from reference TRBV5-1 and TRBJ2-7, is KAGVTQTPRYLIKTRGQQVTLSCSPISGHRSVSWYQQTPGQGLQFLFEYFSETQRNKGNFPGRFSGRQFSNSRSEMNVSTLELGDSALYLCASSPRPGAYEQYFGPGTRLTVT.

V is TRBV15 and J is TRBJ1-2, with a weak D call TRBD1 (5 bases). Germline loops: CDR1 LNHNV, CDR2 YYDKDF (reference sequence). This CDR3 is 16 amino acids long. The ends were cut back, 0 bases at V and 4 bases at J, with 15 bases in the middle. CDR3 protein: CATSRDLEGRLYGYTF. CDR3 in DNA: TGTGCCACCAGCAGAGATCTGGAGGGACGGCTCTATGGCTACACCTTC.

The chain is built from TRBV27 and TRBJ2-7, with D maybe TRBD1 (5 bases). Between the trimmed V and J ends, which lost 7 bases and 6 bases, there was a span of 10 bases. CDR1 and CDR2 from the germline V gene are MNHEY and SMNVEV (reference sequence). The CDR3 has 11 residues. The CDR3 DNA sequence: TGTGCCAGCACAAGTGGGGCCGAGCAGTACTTC. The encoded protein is CASTSGAEQYF.

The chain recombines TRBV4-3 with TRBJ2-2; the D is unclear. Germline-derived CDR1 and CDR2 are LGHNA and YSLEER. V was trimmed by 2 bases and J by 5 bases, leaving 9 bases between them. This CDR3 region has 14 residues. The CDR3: CASSQQTSTGELFF. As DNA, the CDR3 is TGCGCCAGCAGCCAACAGACTTCAACCGGGGAGCTGTTTTTT.

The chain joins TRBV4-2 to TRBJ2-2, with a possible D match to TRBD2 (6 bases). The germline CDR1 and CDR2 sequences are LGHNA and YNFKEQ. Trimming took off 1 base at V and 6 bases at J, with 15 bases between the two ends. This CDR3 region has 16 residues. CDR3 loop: CASSQVYRETAGELFF. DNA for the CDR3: TGTGCCAGCAGCCAAGTATACCGGGAGACGGCCGGGGAGCTGTTTTTT.

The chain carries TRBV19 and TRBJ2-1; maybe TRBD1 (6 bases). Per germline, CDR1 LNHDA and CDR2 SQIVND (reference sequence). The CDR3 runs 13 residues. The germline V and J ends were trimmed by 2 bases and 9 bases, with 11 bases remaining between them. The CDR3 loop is CASSINRAGEQFF. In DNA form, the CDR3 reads TGTGCCAGTAGTATAAACAGGGCCGGTGAGCAGTTCTTC.

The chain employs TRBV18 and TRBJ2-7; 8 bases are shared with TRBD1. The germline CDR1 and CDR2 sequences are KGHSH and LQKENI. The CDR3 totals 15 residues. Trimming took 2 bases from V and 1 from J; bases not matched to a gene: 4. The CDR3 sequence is CASSPDRGRSYEQYF. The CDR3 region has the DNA TGTGCCAGCTCACCAGACAGGGGAAGGTCCTACGAGCAGTACTTC.

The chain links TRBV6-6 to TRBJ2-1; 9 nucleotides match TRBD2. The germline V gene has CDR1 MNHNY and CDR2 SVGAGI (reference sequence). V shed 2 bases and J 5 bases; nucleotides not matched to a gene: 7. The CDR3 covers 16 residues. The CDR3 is CASSYRVLAGNNEQFF. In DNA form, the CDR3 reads TGTGCCAGCAGTTACAGAGTTCTAGCGGGGAACAATGAGCAGTTCTTC.

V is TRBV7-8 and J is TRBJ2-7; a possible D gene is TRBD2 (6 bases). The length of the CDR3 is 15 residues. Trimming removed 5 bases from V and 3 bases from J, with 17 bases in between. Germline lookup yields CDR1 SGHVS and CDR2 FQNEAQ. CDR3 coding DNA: TGTGCCAGCAGCCGGACCTCCAGTAGCGGCTACGAGCAGTACTTC. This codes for CASSRTSSSGYEQYF.

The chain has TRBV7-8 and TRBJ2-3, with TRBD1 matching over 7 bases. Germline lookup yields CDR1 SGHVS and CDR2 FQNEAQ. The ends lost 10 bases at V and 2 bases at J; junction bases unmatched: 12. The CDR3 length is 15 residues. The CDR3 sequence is CATIERTGPTDTQYF. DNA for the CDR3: TGTGCCACCATAGAAAGGACAGGTCCCACAGATACGCAGTATTTT.

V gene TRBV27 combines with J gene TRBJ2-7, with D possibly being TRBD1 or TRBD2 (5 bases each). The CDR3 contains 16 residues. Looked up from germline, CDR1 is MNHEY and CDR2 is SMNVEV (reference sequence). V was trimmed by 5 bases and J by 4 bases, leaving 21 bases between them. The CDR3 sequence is CASSEWGREYPYEQYF. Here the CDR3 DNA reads TGTGCCAGCAGTGAATGGGGCAGGGAGTATCCATACGAGCAGTACTTC.